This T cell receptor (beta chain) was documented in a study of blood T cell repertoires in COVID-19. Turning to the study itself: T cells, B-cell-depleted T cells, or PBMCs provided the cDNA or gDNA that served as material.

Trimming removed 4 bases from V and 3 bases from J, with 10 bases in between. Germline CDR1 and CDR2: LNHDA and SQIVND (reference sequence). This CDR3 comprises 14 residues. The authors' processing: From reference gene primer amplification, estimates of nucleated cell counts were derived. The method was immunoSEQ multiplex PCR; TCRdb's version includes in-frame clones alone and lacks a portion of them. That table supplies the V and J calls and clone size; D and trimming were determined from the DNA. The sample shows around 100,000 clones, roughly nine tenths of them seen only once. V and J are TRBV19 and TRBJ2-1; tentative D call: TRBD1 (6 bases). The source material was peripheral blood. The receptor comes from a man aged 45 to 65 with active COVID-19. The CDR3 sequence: CASSTGTFYNEQFF. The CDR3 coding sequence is TGTGCCAGTAGTACCGGGACATTCTACAATGAGCAGTTCTTC.